These 10 T cell receptor beta chains came from one sample sequenced in a study of T cell responses to AZD1222 COVID-19 vaccine. Some clones are missing from TCRdb's copy, which holds only in-frame ones; the method was immunoSEQ multiplex PCR. The sample holds about 150,000 clones, about 85% seen once. The sequenced sample was peripheral blood, obtained after recovery from COVID-19. These receptors originate from an adult who had recovered from COVID-19.

This chain links TRBV3-1 (or the pseudogene TRBV3-2) with TRBJ2-1; D call uncertain. V was trimmed by 0 bases and J by 6 bases, leaving 9 bases between them. The CDR3 consists of 14 residues. CDR1 and CDR2 (germline): LGHDT, YNNKEL (reference sequence). This chain's CDR3 is CASSQDLAANEQFF. DNA of the CDR3: TGTGCCAGCAGCCAAGATCTGGCGGCCAATGAGCAGTTCTTC.

The V gene is TRBV6-2 or TRBV6-3, the J gene TRBJ2-7, with a possible D match to TRBD2 (5 bases). This CDR3 contains 15 residues. V shed 7 bases and J shed 2 bases, with 18 bases lying between them. Germline V CDR1 and CDR2: MNHEY, SVGEGT. The CDR3 DNA follows: TGTGCCAGCACCCCTAGAGGAGCGGTTCCCTACGAGCAGTACTTC. Translating gives CASTPRGAVPYEQYF.

The chain has TRBV14 and TRBJ1-1; D not certain. V dropped 0 bases and J dropped 0 bases, with 8 bases sitting between them. Germline V gives CDR1 SGHDN, CDR2 FVKESK. The CDR3 has 15 residues. The CDR3 region is CASSQDIGMNTEAFF. In DNA, the CDR3 is TGTGCCAGCAGCCAAGATATAGGGATGAACACTGAAGCTTTCTTT.

The CDR3, as DNA: TGTGCCAGTAGTGAGACAGGGGTTGGAAGCAATCAGCCCCAGCATTTT. As protein: CASSETGVGSNQPQHF. V gene TRBV19 combines with J gene TRBJ1-5; 8 bases line up with TRBD1. The V gene end was trimmed by 5 bases and the J gene end by 1 base; junction bases not matched to a gene: 7. Germline CDR1 is LNHDA and CDR2 is SQIVND (reference sequence). The CDR3 length is 16 residues.

This sequence joins TRBV4-2 and TRBJ2-3, with D perhaps matching TRBD1 or TRBD2 (6 bases each). The germline V and J ends were trimmed by 5 bases and 0 bases, with 18 bases remaining between them. The CDR3 contains 17 residues. Looked up from germline, CDR1 is LGHNA and CDR2 is YNFKEQ. The CDR3 nucleotides read TGTGCCAGCAGCGCAAATGGCGCGGGGACAAGCACAGATACGCAGTATTTT. Its protein product is CASSANGAGTSTDTQYF.

This rearrangement joins TRBV7-9 to TRBJ1-1, with D possibly matching TRBD1 (5 bases). CDR3 size: 11 residues. Trimming removed 3 bases at V and 8 bases at J, with 7 bases between. Germline V gene lookup returns CDR1 SEHNR and CDR2 FQNEAQ (reference sequence). CDR3 loop: CASSFDREAFF. In DNA form, the CDR3 reads TGTGCCAGCAGCTTCGACAGAGAAGCTTTCTTT.

The chain carries TRBV2 and TRBJ2-3; D perhaps matches TRBD1 (5 bases). This CDR3 has 11 residues. The germline V gene encodes CDR1 SNHLY and CDR2 FYNNEI. V lost 7 bases and J lost 7, with 9 bases in between. CDR3: CASTRAHTQYF. The CDR3 DNA follows: TGTGCCAGCACCAGGGCTCATACGCAGTATTTT.

V is TRBV27 and J is TRBJ2-7; D not resolved. Trimming shortened V by 5 bases and J by 2 bases, and 4 bases separated the two germline ends. The CDR3 totals 11 residues. Germline lookup yields CDR1 MNHEY and CDR2 SMNVEV (reference sequence). As DNA, the CDR3 is TGTGCCAGCAGTCCGGCCTACGAGCAGTACTTC. Its translation is CASSPAYEQYF.

The gene calls are TRBV7-2 and TRBJ2-3; 10 positions agree with TRBD2. Germline V gene lookup returns CDR1 SGHTA and CDR2 FQGNSA. Trimming took 5 bases from V and 6 from J; bases not matched to a gene: 8. This CDR3 is built from 15 residues. In DNA, the CDR3 is TGTGCCAGCAGCCCCACCGGACTAGCGGCTGATACGCAGTATTTT. Translated: CASSPTGLAADTQYF.

In DNA, the CDR3 is TGTGCCAGCAGTTCACAGGGAGACACTGAAGCTTTCTTT. It is translated as CASSSQGDTEAFF. The rearrangement uses TRBV7-3 and TRBJ1-1; tentative D call: TRBD1 (6 bases). Trimming stripped 6 bases from V and 3 bases from J, with 11 bases between. The CDR3 is 13 amino acids. Per the germline V gene, CDR1 is SGHTA and CDR2 is FQGTGA.